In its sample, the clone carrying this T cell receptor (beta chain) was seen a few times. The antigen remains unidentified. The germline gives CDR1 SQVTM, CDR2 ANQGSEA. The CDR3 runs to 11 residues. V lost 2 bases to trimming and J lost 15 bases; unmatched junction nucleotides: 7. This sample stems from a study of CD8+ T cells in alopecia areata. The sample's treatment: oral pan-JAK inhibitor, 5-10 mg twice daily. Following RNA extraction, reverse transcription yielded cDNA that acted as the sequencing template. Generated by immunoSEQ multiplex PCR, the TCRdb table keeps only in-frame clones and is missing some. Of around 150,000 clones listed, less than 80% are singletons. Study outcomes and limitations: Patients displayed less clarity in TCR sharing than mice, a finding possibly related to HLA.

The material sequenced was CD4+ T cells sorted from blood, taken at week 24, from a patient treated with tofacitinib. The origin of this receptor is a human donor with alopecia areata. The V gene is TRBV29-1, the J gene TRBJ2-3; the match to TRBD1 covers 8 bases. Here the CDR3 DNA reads TGCAGCGTTGAATTTGGACAGGGATATTATTTT. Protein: CSVEFGQGYYF.